A single sample is the source of the 17 T cell receptor beta chains below, sequenced in a study of T-cell memory formation after mild COVID-19. TCRdb independently ran MiXCR on the 5' RACE reads; one entry per CDR3 protein. The sample yields some 310,000 distinct CDR3 sequences, under 25% seen once. Specimen: PBMCs or a T cell subset sorted from them (not recorded which). These receptor sequences come from a young man who had mild COVID-19 (a few samples of this study predate the infection). Cell type and time point are not known.

This clonotype was recorded a few times. The chain is built from TRBV24-1 and TRBJ2-3, with 7 bases lining up with TRBD2. In germline, CDR1 is KGHDR, CDR2 SFDVKD. This CDR3 region has 16 residues. With V trimmed by 4 bases and J by 0 bases, 6 bases remained unmatched. CDR3 residues: CATSDGKRGSTDTQYF. The CDR3, as DNA: TGTGCCACCAGTGACGGAAAGCGGGGCAGCACAGATACGCAGTATTTT.

The chain is built from TRBV4-3 and TRBJ1-1; D unresolved. V shed 0 bases and J shed 1 base, with 9 bases lying between them. Germline CDR1 reads LGHNA; CDR2 reads YSLEER. CDR3 size: 15 residues. CDR3 coding DNA: TGCGCCAGCAGCCAAGATCTGTGGGCGAACACTGAAGCTTTCTTT. Encoded protein: CASSQDLWANTEAFF.

This clonotype was recorded many times. The gene calls are TRBV6-2 or TRBV6-3 and TRBJ2-5, with D maybe TRBD1 (6 bases). This CDR3 has 16 residues. With 6 bases removed from V and 2 bases from J, the gap between germline ends came to 19 bases. Per the germline V gene, CDR1 is MNHEY and CDR2 is SVGEGT. In DNA form, the CDR3 reads TGTGCCAGCAGCCCCCGGCCAGGGGCCCCACAAGAGACCCAGTACTTC. It codes for CASSPRPGAPQETQYF.

This clonotype was picked up a small number of times. The DNA for the CDR3 is TGTGCCAGTAGTATTCGGGACACGAACACCGGGGAGCTGTTTTTT. Translated: CASSIRDTNTGELFF. The chain recombines TRBV19 with TRBJ2-2; D is perhaps TRBD1 (6 bases). The germline V gene encodes CDR1 LNHDA and CDR2 SQIVND (reference sequence). V gave up 3 bases and J gave up 0 bases, with 8 bases separating them. The CDR3 loop spans 15 amino acids.

The chain has TRBV19 and TRBJ1-1; D not resolved. Looked up from germline, CDR1 is LNHDA and CDR2 is SQIVND (reference sequence). The CDR3 is 15 amino acids. The ends were cut back, 8 bases at V and 4 bases at J, with 20 bases in the middle. This CDR3 is CASLQKIPWGTEAFF. CDR3 nucleotide sequence: TGTGCCAGTTTACAAAAGATCCCGTGGGGCACTGAAGCTTTCTTT.

This clonotype was detected a few times. The CDR3, as DNA: TGTGCCAGCGCGGTCCAGATGAACACTGAAGCTTTCTTT. Protein: CASAVQMNTEAFF. The chain uses TRBV19 and TRBJ1-1; no clear D. CDR3 size: 13 residues. Germline-derived CDR1 and CDR2 are LNHDA and SQIVND (reference sequence). Between the trimmed V and J ends, which lost 9 bases and 0 bases, there was a span of 11 bases.

V is TRBV11-3 and J is TRBJ2-1; TRBD2 might be the D (5 bases). This CDR3 has 14 amino acids. Germline V gives CDR1 SGHNT, CDR2 YENEEA. The germline V and J ends were trimmed by 5 bases and 10 bases, with 18 bases remaining between them. CDR3 protein: CASSRNGRREEQFF. CDR3 nucleotide sequence: TGTGCCAGCAGCCGGAACGGCCGCCGGGAAGAGCAGTTCTTC.

The V and J genes are TRBV10-2 and TRBJ1-1; D is unclear. Germline CDR1 reads WSHSY; CDR2 reads SAAADI. The CDR3 contains 12 residues. V was pared by 6 bases and J by 3 bases, with 8 bases between. This chain's CDR3 is CASSYGDTEAFF. The CDR3 DNA reads TGCGCCAGCAGCTACGGGGACACTGAAGCTTTCTTT.

This clonotype was found a few times. The chain links TRBV7-2 to TRBJ2-5, with 10 bases matching TRBD2. Germline loops: CDR1 SGHTA, CDR2 FQGNSA. This CDR3 region has 16 residues. Trimming cost V 5 bases and J 1 base; bases outside gene matches: 7. In DNA form, the CDR3 reads TGTGCCAGCAGCCAGCTAGCGGGGGCGGCCCAAGAGACCCAGTACTTC. Its protein is CASSQLAGAAQETQYF. Based on the CDR3 plus reference TRBV7-2 and TRBJ2-5, the full variable domain is GAGVSQSPSNKVTEKGKDVELRCDPISGHTALYWYRQSLGQGLEFLIYFQGNSAPDKSGLPSDRFSAERTGGSVSTLTIQRTQQEDSAVYLCASSQLAGAAQETQYFGPGTRLLVL.

V usage is TRBV12-3 or TRBV12-4 and J usage is TRBJ1-1; TRBD1 aligns across 7 bases. V lost 3 bases and J lost 4; bases outside the gene matches: 11. CDR3 size: 16 residues. As DNA, the CDR3 is TGTGCCAGCAGTTTTTCCGGAAGGCAGGGGGGCACTGAAGCTTTCTTT. Residues: CASSFSGRQGGTEAFF.

This clonotype was detected a few times. This sequence joins TRBV7-8 and TRBJ1-2, with TRBD1 identical over 8 bases. The CDR3 runs to 16 residues. The germline V gene has CDR1 SGHVS and CDR2 FQNEAQ. V dropped 3 bases and J dropped 6; count of bases not matched to a gene: 12. The CDR3 DNA reads as TGTGCCAGCAGCTTGTCAATGGCGCAGGGGGCTGATGGCTACACCTTC. Translating it yields CASSLSMAQGADGYTF.

This clonotype was recorded a few times. V and J are TRBV4-3 and TRBJ2-7, with TRBD2 as a possible D gene (5 bases). The CDR3 length is 14 residues. Trimming shortened V by 2 bases and J by 6 bases, and 14 bases separated the two germline ends. The germline V gene has CDR1 LGHNA and CDR2 YSLEER. The chain's CDR3 is CASSQRTLEGEQYF. The CDR3 DNA is TGCGCCAGCAGCCAAAGGACCCTTGAGGGCGAGCAGTACTTC.

This clonotype has just a few counts. The rearrangement joins TRBV12-5 to TRBJ1-1; D is perhaps TRBD1 (5 bases). CDR1 and CDR2 (germline): LGHNT, FRNRAP. The CDR3 covers 11 residues. V was trimmed by 1 base and J by 8 bases, leaving 5 bases between them. CDR3 bases: TGTGCTAGTGGTTTGGACAGGGAAGCTTTCTTT. It is translated as CASGLDREAFF.

This clonotype showed up just a few times. The chain carries TRBV6-5 and TRBJ1-3; a weak D match, TRBD1 (6 bases). The germline V and J ends were trimmed by 7 bases and 1 base, with 11 bases remaining between them. The germline gives CDR1 MNHEY, CDR2 SVGAGI. The CDR3 is made up of 14 amino acids. The CDR3 region has the DNA TGTGCCAGCAAGTCCACAGGGTCTGGAAACACCATATATTTT. Its translation is CASKSTGSGNTIYF.

The gene calls are TRBV21-1 and TRBJ2-3; the tabulated D call, TRBD2, remains unverified against the DNA. TRBV21-1 is reported as a pseudogene. This CDR3 region has 19 residues. CDR3 sequence reads: CASSEGGASGSHPTDTQYF. DNA of the CDR3: TGTGCCAGCAGCGAAGGGGGGGCTAGCGGGAGCCACCCTACAGATACGCAGTATTTT.

The sample holds a few counts of this clonotype. This rearrangement joins TRBV4-1 to TRBJ2-3; 12 bases map to TRBD2. Germline V gene sequence: CDR1 MGHRA, CDR2 YSYEKL. CDR3 length: 15 residues. V was clipped by 1 base and J by 9 bases; unmatched bases: 5. The CDR3: CASSQGLAGDPTQYF. The CDR3 DNA reads as TGCGCCAGCAGCCAAGGACTAGCGGGGGACCCAACGCAGTATTTT.

This clonotype has only a few counts. This chain joins TRBV20-1 and TRBJ1-1; unclear D gene. The V end lost 3 bases, the J end lost 4 bases, and 12 bases lay between the germline ends. The CDR3 extends over 13 amino acids. In germline, CDR1 is DFQATT, CDR2 SNEGSKA (reference sequence). Here the CDR3 DNA reads TGCAGTGCTAGCGTCGGGCGGGGCACTGAAGCTTTCTTT. Residues: CSASVGRGTEAFF.